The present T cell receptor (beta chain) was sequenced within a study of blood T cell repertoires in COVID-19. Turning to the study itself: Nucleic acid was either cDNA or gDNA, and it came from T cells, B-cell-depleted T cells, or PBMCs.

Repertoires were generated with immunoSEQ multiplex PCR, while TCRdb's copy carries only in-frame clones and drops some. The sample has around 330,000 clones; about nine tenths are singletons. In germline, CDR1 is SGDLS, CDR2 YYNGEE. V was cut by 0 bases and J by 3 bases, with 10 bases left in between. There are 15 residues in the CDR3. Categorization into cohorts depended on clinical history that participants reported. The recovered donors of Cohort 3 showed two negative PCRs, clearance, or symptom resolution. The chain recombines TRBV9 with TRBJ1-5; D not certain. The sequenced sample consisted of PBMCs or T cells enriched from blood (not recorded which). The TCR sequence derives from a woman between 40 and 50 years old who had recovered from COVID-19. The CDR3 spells CASSVGAGYNQPQHF. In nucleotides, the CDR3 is TGTGCCAGCAGCGTAGGAGCGGGGTACAATCAGCCCCAGCATTTT.